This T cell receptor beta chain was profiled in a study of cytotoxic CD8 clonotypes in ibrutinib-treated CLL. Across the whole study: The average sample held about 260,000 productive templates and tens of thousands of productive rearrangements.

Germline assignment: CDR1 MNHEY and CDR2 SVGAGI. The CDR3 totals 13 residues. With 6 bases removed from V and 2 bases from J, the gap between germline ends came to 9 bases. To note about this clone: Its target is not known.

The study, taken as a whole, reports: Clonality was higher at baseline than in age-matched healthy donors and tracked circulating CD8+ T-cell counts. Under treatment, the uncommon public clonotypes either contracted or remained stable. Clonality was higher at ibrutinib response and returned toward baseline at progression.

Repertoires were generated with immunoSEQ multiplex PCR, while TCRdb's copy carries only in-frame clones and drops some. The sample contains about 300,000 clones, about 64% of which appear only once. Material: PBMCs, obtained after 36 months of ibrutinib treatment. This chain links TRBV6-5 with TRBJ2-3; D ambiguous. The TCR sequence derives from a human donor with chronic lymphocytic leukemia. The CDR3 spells CASRGRPTDTQYF. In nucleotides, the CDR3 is TGTGCCAGCAGAGGTCGCCCCACAGATACGCAGTATTTT.